The rows below give T cell receptor beta chains drawn from one sample of a study of long-term antiretroviral therapy in people with HIV. Repertoires were generated with immunoSEQ multiplex PCR, while TCRdb's copy carries only in-frame clones and drops some. The sample has around 32,000 clones, 95% to 98% seen once. Source: unsorted PBMCs, taken 7.6 years after starting antiretroviral therapy. The receptors were sampled from a man aged 25 to 40 with HIV. Each CDR3 is given with its conserved first and last residue. Fields, in order: V gene, CDR3 protein.

>TRBV30
CAWSVQGPIRSNEQFF
>TRBV7-7
CASSLTSGSLPGELFF
>TRBV4-1
CASSQGGTGNTIYF
>TRBV11-2
CASSLDRGHEQYF
>TRBV19
CASSMIYGSYNEQFF
>TRBV29-1
CSVEDPDRGGYEQYF
>TRBV6-5
CASSSPTRPEDEQYF
>TRBV5-1
CASSLLDGGQETQYF
>TRBV6-1
CASRDRVGWSPLHF
>TRBV27
CASSLAPGAYEQYF
>TRBV5-6
CASSFDLRAAGELFF
>TRBV2
CASSEAGASGSSYNEQFF
>TRBV5-1
CASSLEGTGGGTDTQYF
>TRBV4-3
CASSTSFGTEAYEQYF
>TRBV7-2
CASSFFPGTNQPQHF
>TRBV11-3
CASSGGIATDTQYF
>TRBV19
CASSIGQGLINTEAFF
>TRBV6-5
CASSLLGSYNEQFF
>TRBV29-1
CSVSLGVAGSEQYF
>TRBV6-5
CASSLGGGKIEKLFF
>TRBV6-1
CASNREGAILGTQYF
>TRBV4-3
CASSQDRAYAPLHF
>TRBV11-2
CASSLDRNNQPQHF